What follows is one TCR beta chain and its context. Its antigen is currently unknown. The PCR made use of 60 Vbeta and 13 Jbeta primers. Sequencing used immunoSEQ multiplex PCR; TCRdb keeps in-frame clones, though not all of them. The sample carries under 200,000 clones, more than 60% recorded once. The CDR3 contains 16 residues. The germline V gene encodes CDR1 SGHRS and CDR2 YFSETQ. Unmatched junction bases numbered 12, after V lost 7 bases and J lost 6 bases. The data derive from a study of cytomegalovirus exposure and HLA in healthy donors. On the study more broadly: Early released data comprised about 84 million unique TCRs from HLA-typed donors. Of the donors genotyped, several hundred in all, over 80% fell in the Caucasian-associated ancestry cluster. Findings and caveats of the study: In a later analysis, HLA-C alleles had the fewest associated TCRs, DRB1 alleles the most. It was reported in a later analysis that an Asian-associated ancestry cluster showed fewer N-insertions than the roughly 670-donor mean.

The sequenced material came from PBMCs. The chain employs TRBV5-1 and TRBJ2-2, with 10 bases identical to TRBD1. The sequence was collected from a middle-aged man in good health and CMV-seronegative. CDR3 coding DNA: TGCGCCAGCCGGGGGACCGGGACAGGGGCTTCCGGGGAGCTGTTTTTT. It is translated as CASRGTGTGASGELFF.